Described below is a single T cell receptor delta chain sequence and its context. This clone's antigen is unknown. TCRdb's protein for this DNA is that of a much larger clone and differs from the translation at residue 8, likely a read error; the protein shown is the DNA translation. This entry is derived from a study of human gamma delta and Vdelta1 T cells (dated by TCRdb to between 2018 and 2020). Background for the entire study: The study examined Delta One T cells, which are Vd1+ gamma-delta T cells, as cytotoxic effectors against acute myeloid leukemia.

Library creation used PCR. Data came from an Illumina MiSeq. With CATT, TCRdb called clones again from the public reads; duplicate DNA rows were later joined. In this sample the table shows 600 to 700 delta-chain clones, approximately 19% of which occur a single time. Jointly, the top ten make up about 88% of the sample. CDR1 is given as TSWWSYY and CDR2 as QGS, both from the germline V gene. Trimming removed 2 bases from V and 0 bases from J, leaving 37 bases between the germline ends. The CDR3 sequence holds 24 residues, the cysteine and phenylalanine included. The only DNA kept is the CDR3, 72 bases in frame from the first base.

This TCR derives from a human donor in good health. The sample comprised Vdelta1 gamma-delta T cells from blood. Interpreted using the paper, the cell subset or site label stands for: Vd1+ T cells from peripheral blood. The chain is made from TRDV1 and TRDJ1; the D gene assignment is ambiguous. The DNA sequence is TGTGCTCTTGGGGAATTGGGTCTGGCCCGACCACGAACTACCCATCGGAAGTACACCGATAAACTCATCTTT. It encodes CALGELGLARPRTTHRKYTDKLIF.